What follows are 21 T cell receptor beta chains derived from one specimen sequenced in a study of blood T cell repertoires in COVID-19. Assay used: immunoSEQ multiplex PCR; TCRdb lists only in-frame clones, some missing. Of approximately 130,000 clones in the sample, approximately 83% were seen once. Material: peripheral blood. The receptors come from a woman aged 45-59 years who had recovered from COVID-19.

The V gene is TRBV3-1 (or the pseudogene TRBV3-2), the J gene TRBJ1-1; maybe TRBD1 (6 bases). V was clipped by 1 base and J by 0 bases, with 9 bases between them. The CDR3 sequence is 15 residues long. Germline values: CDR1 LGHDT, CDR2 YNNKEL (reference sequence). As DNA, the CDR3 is TGTGCCAGCAGCCAAGCAGACAGGTTGAACACTGAAGCTTTCTTT. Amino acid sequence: CASSQADRLNTEAFF.

The CDR3 region is CASSEAPFYGYTF. The CDR3 nucleotides are TGTGCCAGCAGTGAGGCACCTTTCTATGGCTACACCTTC. The genes are TRBV6-4 and TRBJ1-2; no reliable D call. Germline CDR1 MRHNA, CDR2 SNTAGT. Trimming took 3 bases from V and 4 from J, leaving 9 bases between them. This CDR3 spans 13 amino acids.

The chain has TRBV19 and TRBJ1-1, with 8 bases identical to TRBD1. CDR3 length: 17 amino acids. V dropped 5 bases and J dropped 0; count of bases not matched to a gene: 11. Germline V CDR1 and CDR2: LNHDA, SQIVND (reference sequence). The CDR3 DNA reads TGTGCCAGTAGTCCGGCACTTCAGGGGGCCGTGAACACTGAAGCTTTCTTT. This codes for CASSPALQGAVNTEAFF.

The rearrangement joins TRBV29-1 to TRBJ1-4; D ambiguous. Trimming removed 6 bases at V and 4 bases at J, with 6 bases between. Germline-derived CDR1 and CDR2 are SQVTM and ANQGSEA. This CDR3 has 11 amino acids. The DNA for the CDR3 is TGCAGCGTCCGGGGTAATGAAAAACTGTTTTTT. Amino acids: CSVRGNEKLFF.

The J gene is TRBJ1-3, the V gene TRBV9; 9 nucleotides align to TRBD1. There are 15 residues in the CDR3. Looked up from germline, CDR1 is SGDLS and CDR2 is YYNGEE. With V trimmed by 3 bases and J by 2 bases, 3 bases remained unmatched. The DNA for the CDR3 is TGTGCCAGCAGCGCCCGGGACAGGGCTGGAAACACCATATATTTT. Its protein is CASSARDRAGNTIYF. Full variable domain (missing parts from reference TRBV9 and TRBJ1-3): DSGVTQTPKHLITATGQRVTLRCSPRSGDLSVYWYQQSLDQGLQFLIQYYNGEERAKGNILERFSAQQFPDLHSELNLSSLELGDSALYFCASSARDRAGNTIYFGEGSWLTVV.

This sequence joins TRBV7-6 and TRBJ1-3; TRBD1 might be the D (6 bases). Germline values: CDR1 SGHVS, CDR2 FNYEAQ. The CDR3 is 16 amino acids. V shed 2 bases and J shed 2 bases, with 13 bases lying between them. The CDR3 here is CASSLTGKIAGNTIYF. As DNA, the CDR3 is TGTGCCAGCAGCTTAACAGGGAAGATAGCTGGAAACACCATATATTTT. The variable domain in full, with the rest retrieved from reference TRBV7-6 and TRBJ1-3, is GAGVSQSPRYKVTKRGQDVALRCDPISGHVSLYWYRQALGQGPEFLTYFNYEAQQDKSGLPNDRFSAERPEGSISTLTIQRTEQRDSAMYRCASSLTGKIAGNTIYFGEGSWLTVV.

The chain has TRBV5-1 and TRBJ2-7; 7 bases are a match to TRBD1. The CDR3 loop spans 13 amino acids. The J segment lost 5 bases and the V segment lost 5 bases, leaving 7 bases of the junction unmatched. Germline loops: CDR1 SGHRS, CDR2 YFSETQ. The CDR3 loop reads CASSWGQTNEQYF. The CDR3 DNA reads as TGCGCCAGCAGTTGGGGACAGACGAACGAGCAGTACTTC.

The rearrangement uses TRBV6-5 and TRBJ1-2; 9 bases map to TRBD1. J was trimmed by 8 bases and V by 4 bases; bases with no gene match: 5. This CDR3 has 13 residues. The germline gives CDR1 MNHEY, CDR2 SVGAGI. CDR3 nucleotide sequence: TGTGCCAGCAGTTGGGACAGGGAGAGAGGCTACACCTTC. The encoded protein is CASSWDRERGYTF.

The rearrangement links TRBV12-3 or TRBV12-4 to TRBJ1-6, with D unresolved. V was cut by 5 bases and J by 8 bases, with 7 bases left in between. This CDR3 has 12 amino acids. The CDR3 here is CASSPPYSPLHF. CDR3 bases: TGTGCCAGCAGTCCCCCTTATTCACCCCTCCACTTT.

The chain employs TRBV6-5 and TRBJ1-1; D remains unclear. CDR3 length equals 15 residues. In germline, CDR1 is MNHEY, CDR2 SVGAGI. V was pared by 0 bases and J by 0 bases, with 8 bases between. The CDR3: CASSYSPRLNTEAFF. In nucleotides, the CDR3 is TGTGCCAGCAGTTACTCGCCTAGGCTGAACACTGAAGCTTTCTTT.

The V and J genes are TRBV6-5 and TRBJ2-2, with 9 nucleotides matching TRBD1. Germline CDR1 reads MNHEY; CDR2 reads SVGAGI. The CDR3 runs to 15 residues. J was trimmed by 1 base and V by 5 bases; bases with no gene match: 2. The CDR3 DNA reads TGTGCCAGCAGTCGGGACAGGGTGAACACCGGGGAGCTGTTTTTT. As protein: CASSRDRVNTGELFF.

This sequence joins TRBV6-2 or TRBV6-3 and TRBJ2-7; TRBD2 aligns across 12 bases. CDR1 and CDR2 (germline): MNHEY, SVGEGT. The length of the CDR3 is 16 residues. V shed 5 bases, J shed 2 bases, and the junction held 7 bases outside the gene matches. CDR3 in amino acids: CASSGLAGRLTYEQYF. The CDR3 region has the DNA TGTGCCAGCAGTGGACTAGCGGGACGTCTAACCTACGAGCAGTACTTC.

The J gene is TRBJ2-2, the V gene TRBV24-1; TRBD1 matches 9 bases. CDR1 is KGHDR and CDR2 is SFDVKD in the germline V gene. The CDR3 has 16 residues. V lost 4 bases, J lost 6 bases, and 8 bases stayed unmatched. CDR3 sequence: CATSDPTGGDAGELFF. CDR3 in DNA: TGTGCCACCAGTGACCCAACAGGGGGCGACGCCGGGGAGCTGTTTTTT.

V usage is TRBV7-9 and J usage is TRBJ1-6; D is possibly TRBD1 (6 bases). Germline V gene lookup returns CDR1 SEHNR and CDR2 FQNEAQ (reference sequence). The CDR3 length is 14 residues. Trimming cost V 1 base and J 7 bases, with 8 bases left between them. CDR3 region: CASSLGTANSPLHF. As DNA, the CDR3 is TGTGCCAGCAGCTTAGGGACAGCAAATTCACCCCTCCACTTT.

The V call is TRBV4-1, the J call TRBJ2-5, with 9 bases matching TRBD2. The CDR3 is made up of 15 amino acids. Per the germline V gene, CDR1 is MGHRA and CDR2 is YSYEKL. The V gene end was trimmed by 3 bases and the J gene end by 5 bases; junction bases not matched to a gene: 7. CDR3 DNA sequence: TGCGCCAGCAGCCACCACGGGACTAGCAGGGAGACCCAGTACTTC. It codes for CASSHHGTSRETQYF.

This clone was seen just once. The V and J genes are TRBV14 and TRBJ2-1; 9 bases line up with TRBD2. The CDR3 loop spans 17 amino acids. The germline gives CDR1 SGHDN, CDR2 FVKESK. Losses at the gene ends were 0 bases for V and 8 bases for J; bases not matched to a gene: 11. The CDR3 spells CASSQDLLLAGLDEQFF. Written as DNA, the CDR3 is TGTGCCAGCAGCCAAGATTTGCTGCTAGCGGGGCTCGATGAGCAGTTCTTC.

The CDR3 DNA follows: TGTGCCAGCACCCGGGAGGAGCTGTTTTTT. This encodes CASTREELFF. The chain joins TRBV7-9 to TRBJ2-2, with TRBD2 as a possible D gene (5 bases). Germline values: CDR1 SEHNR, CDR2 FQNEAQ (reference sequence). The CDR3 is made up of 10 amino acids. V shed 7 bases and J shed 10 bases, with 7 bases lying between them.

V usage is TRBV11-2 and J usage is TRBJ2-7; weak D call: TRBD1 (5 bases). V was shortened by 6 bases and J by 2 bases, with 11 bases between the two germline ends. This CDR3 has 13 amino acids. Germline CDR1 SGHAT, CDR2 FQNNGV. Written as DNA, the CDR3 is TGTGCCAGCAGTTCACAGGTTACCTACGAGCAGTACTTC. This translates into CASSSQVTYEQYF.

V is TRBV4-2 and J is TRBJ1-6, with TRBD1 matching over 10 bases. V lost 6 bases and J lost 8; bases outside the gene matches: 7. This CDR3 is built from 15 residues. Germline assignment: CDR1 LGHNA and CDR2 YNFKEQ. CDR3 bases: TGTGCCAGCAGTGTCGGGGGACAGGGGTATTCACCCCTCCACTTT. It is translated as CASSVGGQGYSPLHF.

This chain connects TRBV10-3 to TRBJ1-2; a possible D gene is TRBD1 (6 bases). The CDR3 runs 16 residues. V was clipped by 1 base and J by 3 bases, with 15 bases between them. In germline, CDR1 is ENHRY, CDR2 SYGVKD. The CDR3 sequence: CAISEFVGADHYGYTF. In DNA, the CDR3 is TGTGCCATCAGTGAGTTCGTGGGGGCAGACCACTATGGCTACACCTTC.

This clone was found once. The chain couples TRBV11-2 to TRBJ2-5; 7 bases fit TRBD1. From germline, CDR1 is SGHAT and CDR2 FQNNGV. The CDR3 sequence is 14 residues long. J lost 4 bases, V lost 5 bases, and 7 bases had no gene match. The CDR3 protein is CASSGDRERETQYF. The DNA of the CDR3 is TGTGCCAGCAGCGGAGACAGGGAGAGAGAGACCCAGTACTTC.